Shown below are 14 T cell receptor beta chains from a single sample sequenced in a study of CD8 T cells in Susac syndrome. It was with random hexamers that roughly 0.45 to 1 ug RNA was reverse transcribed. MiXCR, applied by TCRdb to the immunoSEQ multiplex PCR reads, yields one record per CDR3 protein. The sample holds about 280,000 distinct CDR3 sequences, around 84% seen once. The specimen was CD8+ T cells from PBMCs. These receptors were taken from a human donor with multiple sclerosis.

The rearrangement uses TRBV7-9 and TRBJ2-7; 11 bases are a match to TRBD2. Germline assignment: CDR1 SEHNR and CDR2 FQNEAQ (reference sequence). This CDR3 has 15 residues. The trim removed 5 bases at V and 5 bases at J, leaving 8 bases unmatched. The CDR3 DNA sequence: TGTGCCAGCAGCCCGTTAGCGGGAGGGCCTCACGAGCAGTACTTC. It is translated as CASSPLAGGPHEQYF.

This rearrangement joins TRBV7-9 to TRBJ2-3, with TRBD2 matching 8 bases. In germline, CDR1 is SEHNR, CDR2 FQNEAQ (reference sequence). V dropped 4 bases and J dropped 5; count of bases not matched to a gene: 11. The CDR3 runs to 16 residues. The CDR3, as DNA: TGTGCCAGCAGCTCCCCTGACGGGAGGGGGGGAGATACGCAGTATTTT. Protein sequence: CASSSPDGRGGDTQYF.

The V call is TRBV12-3 or TRBV12-4, the J call TRBJ2-1; 11 bases match TRBD2. Trimming took 7 bases from V and 5 from J; bases not matched to a gene: 19. The CDR3 spans 19 residues. The CDR3 region is CASTPRRFSTSGTHNEQFF. The CDR3 DNA sequence: TGTGCCAGCACCCCTCGGCGGTTTTCGACTAGCGGGACCCACAATGAGCAGTTCTTC.

This chain connects TRBV28 to TRBJ2-3, with D perhaps TRBD1 or TRBD2 (5 bases each). V was trimmed by 3 bases and J by 2 bases, leaving 15 bases between them. In germline, CDR1 is MDHEN, CDR2 SYDVKM. This CDR3 is 16 amino acids long. This CDR3 reads CASSLGVVLVTDTQYF. CDR3 coding DNA: TGTGCCAGCAGTTTGGGGGTTGTCTTGGTCACAGATACGCAGTATTTT.

The gene calls are TRBV20-1 and TRBJ1-1; D perhaps matches TRBD1 (5 bases). V gave up 5 bases and J gave up 5 bases, with 12 bases separating them. This CDR3 has 12 amino acids. Per the germline V gene, CDR1 is DFQATT and CDR2 is SNEGSKA (reference sequence). CDR3 loop: CSAFRVRTEAFF. The CDR3 DNA sequence: TGCAGTGCTTTCAGGGTGCGTACTGAAGCTTTCTTT.

The genes are TRBV20-1 and TRBJ1-5; D is perhaps TRBD1 (6 bases). The ends were cut back, 0 bases at V and 0 bases at J, with 15 bases in the middle. This CDR3 region has 17 residues. Germline lookup yields CDR1 DFQATT and CDR2 SNEGSKA (reference sequence). CDR3 region: CSARERGVRYSNQPQHF. The CDR3 DNA sequence: TGCAGTGCTAGAGAGAGGGGGGTCCGATATAGCAATCAGCCCCAGCATTTT.

V and J are TRBV12-5 and TRBJ1-1; D might be TRBD1 (5 bases). Trimming removed 6 bases at V and 1 base at J, with 18 bases between. Germline loops: CDR1 LGHNT, CDR2 FRNRAP. The CDR3 consists of 16 residues. The CDR3 DNA follows: TGTGCTAGTGGCTTTCTTAGGGCAGGGACGAACACTGAAGCTTTCTTT. It is translated as CASGFLRAGTNTEAFF.

The rearrangement uses TRBV4-1 and TRBJ1-1; the match to TRBD1 covers 7 bases. From germline, CDR1 is MGHRA and CDR2 YSYEKL. There are 17 residues in the CDR3. V was clipped by 5 bases and J by 0 bases; unmatched bases: 12. DNA of the CDR3: TGCGCCAGCAGCGGTCGGACGTCAGGGGGAGTGAACACTGAAGCTTTCTTT. Protein: CASSGRTSGGVNTEAFF.

The CDR3 DNA is TGTGCCAGCAGCCAGGCAGTCGAGCAGTACTTC. It codes for CASSQAVEQYF. The chain couples TRBV14 to TRBJ2-7; D is undetermined. The CDR3 totals 11 residues. The germline CDR1 and CDR2 sequences are SGHDN and FVKESK. The V gene lost 3 bases and the J gene lost 6 bases, with 6 bases spanning the gap.

The rearrangement links TRBV28 to TRBJ1-2, with D perhaps matching TRBD1 (5 bases). Germline CDR1 reads MDHEN; CDR2 reads SYDVKM. V lost 1 base, J lost 4 bases, and 10 bases lay in between. This CDR3 spans 14 amino acids. The CDR3 bases are TGTGCCAGCAGTTTATTTGGGGCCGCCTATGGCTACACCTTC. Translating gives CASSLFGAAYGYTF.

This clonotype was recorded once. This rearrangement joins TRBV27 to TRBJ1-6; D may be TRBD1 (5 bases). The CDR3 consists of 15 residues. V was pared by 5 bases and J by 6 bases, with 14 bases between. Germline loops: CDR1 MNHEY, CDR2 SMNVEV (reference sequence). The chain's CDR3 is CASSVVRVTNSPLHF. As DNA, the CDR3 is TGTGCCAGCAGTGTAGTCAGGGTGACTAATTCACCCCTCCACTTT.

The chain recombines TRBV7-3 with TRBJ2-7; D is tentatively TRBD1 or TRBD2 (6 bases each). Per the germline V gene, CDR1 is SGHTA and CDR2 is FQGTGA. This CDR3 contains 18 residues. V was pared by 7 bases and J by 0 bases, with 25 bases between. CDR3 loop: CASTNNGRQGSPSYEQYF. The CDR3 DNA reads as TGTGCCAGCACCAATAATGGGAGGCAGGGGTCCCCCTCCTACGAGCAGTACTTC.

This clonotype was recorded only once. The chain is built from TRBV12-5 and TRBJ2-5; the match to TRBD2 covers 12 bases. The V and J ends lost 10 bases and 4 bases, in that order; junction bases with no gene match: 10. The CDR3 is 15 amino acids. Germline values: CDR1 LGHNT, CDR2 FRNRAP. This CDR3 reads CAIRLAGDVSETQYF. CDR3 coding DNA: TGTGCTATAAGACTAGCGGGAGATGTTTCAGAGACCCAGTACTTC.

This chain connects TRBV30 to TRBJ1-6, with a possible D match to TRBD1 (6 bases). This CDR3 region has 14 residues. Germline V lookup: CDR1 GTSNPN, CDR2 SVGIG (reference sequence). Trimming removed 2 bases from V and 10 bases from J, with 15 bases in between. The CDR3: CAWSNGGRGSPLHF. CDR3 DNA: TGTGCCTGGAGTAACGGGGGGCGTGGGTCACCCCTCCACTTT. Looking up the rest from reference TRBV30 and TRBJ1-6 gives the full variable domain: SQTIHQWPATLVQPVGSPLSLECTVEGTSNPNLYWYRQAAGRGLQLLFYSVGIGQISSEVPQNLSASRPQDRQFILSSKKLLLSDSGFYLCAWSNGGRGSPLHFGNGTRLTVT.